The 11 T cell receptor beta chains below all came from one sample that was sequenced in a study of blood T cell repertoires in COVID-19. Clones were sequenced by immunoSEQ multiplex PCR, and TCRdb holds only the in-frame ones, with some missing. The sample shows around 330,000 clones, more than 75% of them seen only once. Sequenced sample: peripheral blood. These receptors came from a woman in her forties or fifties with active or convalescent COVID-19.

This rearrangement joins TRBV7-9 to TRBJ1-3; perhaps TRBD1 as D (5 bases). V lost 5 bases and J lost 0, with 11 bases in between. Looked up from germline, CDR1 is SEHNR and CDR2 is FQNEAQ (reference sequence). This CDR3 comprises 15 residues. The CDR3 loop is CASSPDGGSGNTIYF. CDR3 bases: TGTGCCAGCAGCCCCGACGGGGGCTCTGGAAACACCATATATTTT. Variable domain in full (rest from reference TRBV7-9 and TRBJ1-3): DTGVSQNPRHKITKRGQNVTFRCDPISEHNRLYWYRQTLGQGPEFLTYFQNEAQLEKSRLLSDRFSAERPKGSFSTLEIQRTEQGDSAMYLCASSPDGGSGNTIYFGEGSWLTVV.

V is TRBV6-5 and J is TRBJ1-1; D unresolved. The V end lost 4 bases, the J end lost 4 bases, and 10 bases lay between the germline ends. The V gene's germline CDR1 is MNHEY and CDR2 SVGAGI. The CDR3 extends over 13 amino acids. The CDR3 region is CASSSKRGTEAFF. CDR3 in DNA: TGTGCCAGCAGTTCTAAACGAGGCACTGAAGCTTTCTTT.

The CDR3 coding sequence is TGTGCCAGCACTCCCAGACTAGCGGGCGTCAACGAGCAGTACTTC. This sequence encodes CASTPRLAGVNEQYF. The rearrangement uses TRBV6-5 and TRBJ2-7, with 10 nucleotides matching TRBD2. Germline V gives CDR1 MNHEY, CDR2 SVGAGI. The V gene end was trimmed by 7 bases and the J gene end by 5 bases; junction bases not matched to a gene: 11. The CDR3 has 15 residues.

The chain is built from TRBV2 and TRBJ2-7; a weak D match, TRBD2 (5 bases). Between the trimmed V and J ends, which lost 8 bases and 7 bases, there was a span of 15 bases. CDR3 size: 12 residues. Germline V gene lookup returns CDR1 SNHLY and CDR2 FYNNEI. The CDR3: CASGGGLAEQYF. The CDR3 region has the DNA TGTGCCAGCGGCGGCGGGCTTGCGGAGCAGTACTTC.

V and J are TRBV27 and TRBJ1-1; TRBD1 aligns across 8 bases. The J segment lost 13 bases and the V segment lost 2 bases, leaving 15 bases of the junction unmatched. The V gene's germline CDR1 is MNHEY and CDR2 SMNVEV (reference sequence). The CDR3 covers 15 residues. The CDR3 coding sequence is TGTGCCAGCAGTTTACTGCTCGACAGGGGAGAATTTCTTTTCTTT. This translates into CASSLLLDRGEFLFF.

The chain recombines TRBV4-3 with TRBJ1-1; D might be TRBD1 (5 bases). Germline V gene sequence: CDR1 LGHNA, CDR2 YSLEER. CDR3 length: 14 residues. The V gene lost 4 bases and the J gene lost 1 base, with 10 bases spanning the gap. CDR3 in amino acids: CASSLGGGNTEAFF. The CDR3 region has the DNA TGCGCCAGCAGCCTCGGCGGGGGGAACACTGAAGCTTTCTTT.

This CDR3 reads CASSQEGGGDIQYF. CDR3 nucleotide sequence: TGTGCCAGCAGCCAAGAGGGAGGAGGGGACATTCAGTACTTC. The chain couples TRBV3-1 (or the pseudogene TRBV3-2) to TRBJ2-4; D perhaps matches TRBD2 (6 bases). Looked up from germline, CDR1 is LGHDT and CDR2 is YNNKEL (reference sequence). The length of the CDR3 is 14 residues. V was trimmed by 0 bases and J by 8 bases, leaving 11 bases between them.

V is TRBV24-1 and J is TRBJ2-7, with D perhaps matching TRBD2 (5 bases). Trimming removed 5 bases at V and 6 bases at J, with 13 bases between. Germline CDR1 and CDR2: KGHDR and SFDVKD. The CDR3 is 13 amino acids. CDR3 amino acids: CATSAMDWGEQYF. CDR3 nucleotide sequence: TGTGCCACCAGTGCAATGGACTGGGGCGAGCAGTACTTC.

This clone occurred once. This chain uses TRBV30 with TRBJ1-1, with D possibly being TRBD1 (5 bases). This CDR3 has 13 amino acids. From germline, CDR1 is GTSNPN and CDR2 SVGIG (reference sequence). The V end lost 4 bases, the J end lost 3 bases, and 12 bases lay between the germline ends. CDR3 in amino acids: CAWNLDIHTEAFF. The CDR3 nucleotides read TGTGCCTGGAATCTGGACATACACACTGAAGCTTTCTTT.

This chain joins TRBV18 and TRBJ1-5, with a possible D match to TRBD1 (6 bases). Per germline, CDR1 KGHSH and CDR2 LQKENI. The CDR3 spans 14 residues. Trimming stripped 6 bases from V and 5 bases from J, with 14 bases between. The CDR3 coding sequence is TGTGCCAGCTCGAACCAGGGGTTCGATCAGCCCCAGCATTTT. It translates to CASSNQGFDQPQHF.

This clone has just a few counts. The chain carries TRBV27 and TRBJ1-1; perhaps TRBD1 as D (6 bases). CDR1 and CDR2 from the germline V gene are MNHEY and SMNVEV (reference sequence). The CDR3 totals 15 residues. Trimming removed 6 bases from V and 4 bases from J, with 18 bases in between. CDR3 sequence reads: CASRFWRGGRTEAFF. CDR3 nucleotide sequence: TGTGCCAGCAGGTTTTGGCGCGGGGGGCGCACTGAAGCTTTCTTT.